The text below deals with one TCR beta chain. This clone turned up a few times. Its antigen specificity is not known. Base qualities are not at hand, and no much larger clone is one base apart. These data come from a study of T cell responses to AZD1222 COVID-19 vaccine (dated by TCRdb to about 2021). Turning to the overall study: A total of around 240 trial participants underwent TCR sequencing, of whom roughly 210 received two doses of AZD1222 and around 25 received two doses of the MenACWY control vaccine. Trial participants were enrolled by age into 18-55, 56-69 and 70-plus year subgroups, with around 150, 28 and 57 TCR-sequenced participants respectively.

The germline V gene encodes CDR1 SGHRS and CDR2 YFSETQ. Including cysteine and phenylalanine, the CDR3 has 17 amino acids. The retained sequence is limited to the CDR3, 51 bases, with the frame set at the first base. V and J are truncated by 0 bases and 4 bases respectively, leaving an intervening sequence of 17 bases. The label giving this sample's time point can be read as: baseline before first vaccination. The treatment or condition label on this specimen signifies: meningococcal conjugate vaccine given as trial control. Vaccinee samples came from UK trials COV001 and COV002, including a single-blind randomized controlled phase 2/3 trial of AZD1222 (ChAdOx1 nCoV-19) in healthy adults. Trial participant PBMC samples were collected at day 0 and day 28 after the second dose for TCRbeta chain sequencing. The CDR3 regions of human TCRbeta chains were analyzed by immunosequencing. Regarding the original processing steps: TCRs in the repertoires were matched against a reference library of SARS-CoV-2-specific TCRs that had been generated with the MIRA antigen-specificity platform. Breadth was defined as the fraction of unique TCRs that were SARS-CoV-2-associated, and depth was defined as the fraction of total T cells that were SARS-CoV-2-associated. Using the MIRA data, every spike-specific TCR was mapped to the spike region that the TCR reacted to and assigned to either a CD4 or a CD8 class. Log10-transformed breadth and depth values were compared by one-way ANOVA with Sidak's multiple comparisons tests. TCRdb provides this immuneACCESS table in a form limited to in-frame rearrangements. Some clones are lacking; in checked studies, under half of them reflect an unresolved V gene, and why the rest are absent is not known. V and J calls and clone size follow that table, whereas D and trimming were derived from the DNA. In this sample the table shows about 150,000 clones, roughly nine tenths of which occur a single time. Jointly, the top ten make up more than 5.5% of the sample.

Broader findings and caveats from the paper: Reportedly, close to half of the unique spike-specific TCRs recognized epitopes lying outside the regions that are mutated in the B.1.351 and B.1.1.7 variants. Participants were mostly white British, with more females than males. The authors suggested clonal diversity may have been underestimated. Conclusions about previously exposed vaccinees were limited because only six or seven AZD1222 recipients were SARS-CoV-2 seropositive at baseline. CD4 TCRs associated with the vaccine covered the entire spike protein, and the dominant responses were in regions 160-218 and 743-854. A significant rise in spike-specific TCR breadth and depth was observed after two AZD1222 doses relative to day 0 and relative to MenACWY recipients. Because no day 14 peak-response samples were available, repertoires were characterized only after the peak T cell response. The 56-69-year group was small, and its depth increase did not reach significance, likely because of low power.

The sequencing here drew on peripheral blood, taken on day 0 of MenACWY control vaccination. The TCR originated in an adult in good health. The rearrangement combines TRBV5-1 with TRBJ1-3; tentative D gene TRBD1, with 6 bases matching. The DNA sequence is as follows: TGCGCCAGCAGCTTGGGCTCGGACAGATACTTGGGAAACACCATATATTTT. This yields the protein CASSLGSDRYLGNTIYF.